The clone carrying this T cell receptor (beta chain) has more than one count but fewer than ten. MiXCR was run by TCRdb on the 5' RACE reads, yielding one entry per CDR3 protein. Here the sample spans hundreds of thousands of distinct CDR3 sequences, under 25% being singletons. The entry originates in a study of T cells after yellow fever vaccination. The CDR3 has 14 residues. The V gene's germline CDR1 is SGHNT and CDR2 YYREEE (reference sequence). V was cut by 6 bases and J by 4 bases, with 16 bases left in between. This chain connects TRBV5-4 to TRBJ2-5, with D tentatively TRBD1 (5 bases). This sequence was found in a man younger than 45 who received the YFV17D yellow fever vaccine. The sequences come from PBMCs, collected 15 days after the yellow fever booster vaccination. The CDR3 sequence is CASNVWTSLETQYF. Written as DNA, the CDR3 is TGTGCCAGCAACGTCTGGACAAGCCTAGAGACCCAGTACTTC.